This record looks at one T cell receptor (beta chain) sequence and its context. Its antigen is currently unknown. This clone may be a read error of a much larger clone one base away. Broader study findings: Tumor memory CD4+ T cell TCR gene usage clustered with blood and lymph node memory CD4+ cells and lymph node naive CD4+ cells. Tumor-infiltrating Treg TCR alpha and beta sequences overlapped most with tumor naive CD4+ T cells, then blood naive.

The memory fraction was CD4+CD45RO+CD25- cells. The CDR3 has 16 residues. Germline V CDR1 and CDR2: SGDLS, YYNGEE. The V gene end was trimmed by 2 bases and the J gene end by 4 bases; junction bases not matched to a gene: 3. Semi-nested PCR with Nested Universal Primer A followed constant-region reverse priming of full-length variable regions. TCRdb redid the calling of the 5' RACE reads with MiXCR, one entry per CDR3 protein. Of roughly 42,000 distinct CDR3 sequences in the sample, 25% to 35% were seen once. This chain uses TRBV9 with TRBJ2-5; 15 bases are a match to TRBD2. The TCR sequence derives from a female donor with breast cancer. Sequenced: tumor-infiltrating memory CD4+ T cells sorted from the breast tumor. The subset here: memory CD4+ T cells, CD4+CD45RO+CD25-. CDR3 in DNA: TGTGCCAGCAGCGTGGGACTAGCGGGGGGAGCAGAGACCCAGTACTTC. Encoded protein: CASSVGLAGGAETQYF.